The entry that follows covers one T cell receptor beta chain sequence. Its antigen is currently unknown. Repertoires were generated with immunoSEQ multiplex PCR, while TCRdb's copy carries only in-frame clones and drops some. The sample lists approximately 270,000 clones, less than 90% occurring once. The sample comes from a study of cytomegalovirus exposure and HLA in healthy donors. Study results and caveats: The authors confirmed in vitro that a few CMV-associated chains were specific for CMV antigens.

The clonotype was recovered from a man younger than 30 in good health and CMV-seropositive. The sequenced material came from PBMCs.

The CDR3 here is CASSLAGGLGYTF. CDR3 sequence (DNA): TGTGCCAGCAGCTTGGCGGGGGGGCTTGGCTACACCTTC. V and J are TRBV5-6 and TRBJ1-2, with TRBD1 as a possible D gene (6 bases). V lost 0 bases and J 7 bases, leaving 10 bases between the germline ends. CDR1 and CDR2 from the germline V gene are SGHDT and YYEEEE. The CDR3 totals 13 residues.